These 12 T cell receptor beta chains were sequenced from one sample in a study of neurological immune-mediated disorders. TCRdb passed the 5' RACE reads through MiXCR, listing each CDR3 protein once. The table includes 45,000 or so distinct CDR3 sequences, under 25% detected once. Time point of the sample: technical triplicate 3. The sequenced sample consisted of PBMCs. Every receptor here comes from a man aged 60 to 69 with HTLV-1-associated myelopathy (HAM/TSP).

Many counts were recorded for this clonotype. The J gene is TRBJ2-7, the V gene TRBV20-1, with 13 bases lining up with TRBD2. Germline CDR1 and CDR2: DFQATT and SNEGSKA (reference sequence). The CDR3 covers 14 residues. The CDR3 is CSALRTSGSWEQYF. In DNA form, the CDR3 reads TGCAGCGCACTTCGGACTAGCGGGAGTTGGGAGCAGTACTTC.

The rearrangement joins TRBV20-1 to TRBJ2-1, with unresolved D. Trimming took 6 bases from V and 9 from J, leaving 12 bases between them. The CDR3 contains 11 residues. Germline V gene data show CDR1 as DFQATT and CDR2 as SNEGSKA (reference sequence). This CDR3 reads CSAVPGGEQFF. Written as DNA, the CDR3 is TGCAGTGCCGTCCCTGGTGGTGAGCAGTTCTTC.

J is TRBJ2-7 and V is TRBV7-9; TRBD2 is a possible D gene (6 bases). CDR1 is SEHNR, CDR2 FQNEAQ, per germline (reference sequence). The CDR3 covers 15 residues. V lost 4 bases and J lost 1, with 14 bases in between. The DNA of the CDR3 is TGTGCCAGCAGCTCCACCGGAGGGGATTCCTACGAGCAGTACTTC. Encoded protein: CASSSTGGDSYEQYF.

A few counts support this clonotype. The genes are TRBV29-1 and TRBJ2-3, with unresolved D. V lost 3 bases to trimming and J lost 1 base, with 11 bases between them. Germline V gives CDR1 SQVTM, CDR2 ANQGSEA. The CDR3 has 14 residues. The CDR3 DNA is TGCAGCGTTGATTTTCCTCAGGGCACAGATACGCAGTATTTT. Protein sequence: CSVDFPQGTDTQYF.

This clonotype was detected many times. The V and J genes are TRBV12-3 or TRBV12-4 and TRBJ2-1; 7 positions match TRBD2. The CDR3 extends over 19 amino acids. V was clipped by 3 bases and J by 4 bases; unmatched bases: 18. The CDR3 loop reads CASSFYPLRFGEGYNEQFF. CDR3 DNA sequence: TGTGCCAGCAGTTTCTATCCGTTGAGATTCGGGGAGGGGTACAATGAGCAGTTCTTC.

The V call is TRBV20-1, the J call TRBJ2-1; unclear D gene. The V end was cut by 5 bases, the J end by 3 bases, with 14 bases between. Germline CDR1 DFQATT, CDR2 SNEGSKA (reference sequence). The CDR3 has 14 residues. This CDR3 reads CSAVPPASYNEQFF. CDR3 coding DNA: TGCAGTGCTGTGCCCCCGGCTAGCTACAATGAGCAGTTCTTC.

This clonotype was seen many times. The V gene is TRBV7-8, the J gene TRBJ2-1, with TRBD2 identical over 7 bases. CDR3 length: 16 amino acids. Germline CDR1 and CDR2: SGHVS and FQNEAQ. V gave up 1 base and J gave up 8 bases; unmatched junction bases: 11. CDR3 protein: CASSLDYTTGGDEQFF. Written as DNA, the CDR3 is TGTGCCAGCAGCTTAGACTACACCACGGGAGGTGATGAGCAGTTCTTC.

At least ten counts were recorded for this clonotype. The chain couples TRBV2 to TRBJ2-1; 8 bases line up with TRBD2. Germline assignment: CDR1 SNHLY and CDR2 FYNNEI. The CDR3 has 14 amino acids. After removal of 6 bases from V and 5 bases from J, the junction contained 6 bases not matched to a gene. The CDR3 is CASRAGESNNEQFF. CDR3 DNA: TGTGCCAGCAGAGCGGGAGAGAGCAACAATGAGCAGTTCTTC.

Many counts were recorded for this clonotype. V gene TRBV24-1 combines with J gene TRBJ2-7, with 12 bases matching TRBD1. The CDR3 extends over 16 amino acids. Germline V gives CDR1 KGHDR, CDR2 SFDVKD. Trimming at V came to 4 bases and at J to 7 bases, leaving 10 bases not matched to a gene. Here the CDR3 reads CATSDPGQGATEEQYF. CDR3 DNA: TGTGCCACCAGTGACCCGGGACAGGGGGCTACGGAGGAGCAGTACTTC.

This clonotype was observed many times. V gene TRBV28 combines with J gene TRBJ1-1, with D perhaps TRBD1 (6 bases). The CDR3 has 15 residues. The V gene's germline CDR1 is MDHEN and CDR2 SYDVKM. V dropped 6 bases and J dropped 1 base, with 15 bases sitting between them. In DNA form, the CDR3 reads TGTGCCAGCAGATCCCCCCCCAGGGGGAACACTGAAGCTTTCTTT. Protein: CASRSPPRGNTEAFF.

This clonotype showed up many times. This chain links TRBV9 with TRBJ2-2; 8 bases fit TRBD2. This CDR3 is built from 17 residues. CDR1 is SGDLS, CDR2 YYNGEE, per germline. Trimming took 0 bases from V and 4 from J; bases not matched to a gene: 8. This CDR3 reads CASSVDPSGWSTGELFF. The CDR3 region has the DNA TGTGCCAGCAGCGTAGATCCTAGCGGGTGGAGCACCGGGGAGCTGTTTTTT.

At least ten counts were recorded for this clonotype. CDR3 bases: TGTGCCAGCAGTCGCAAACTAGTGATTAGCACAGATACGCAGTATTTT. It specifies CASSRKLVISTDTQYF. The V call is TRBV5-6, the J call TRBJ2-3; D may be TRBD2 (5 bases). Trimming stripped 5 bases from V and 0 bases from J, with 16 bases between. This CDR3 is 16 amino acids long. Germline CDR1 and CDR2: SGHDT and YYEEEE.